These 5 T cell receptor beta chains were all obtained from the same sample, sequenced in a study of shared T cell receptors in the human thymus. Data came from immunoSEQ multiplex PCR; TCRdb stores just in-frame clones and leaves some out. The sample has hundreds of thousands of clones; over 75% are singletons. The same data also went into a second study, on human thymus T cells.

Sequences were obtained from thymocytes. These receptor sequences come from a boy under two years old with a congenital heart defect.

J is TRBJ1-3 and V is TRBV5-6, with D unresolved. Germline CDR1 and CDR2: SGHDT and YYEEEE. The length of the CDR3 is 14 residues. V was clipped by 4 bases and J by 0 bases, with 8 bases between them. The CDR3 DNA reads TGTGCCAGCAGCATGATTAGCTCTGGAAACACCATATATTTT. This codes for CASSMISSGNTIYF.

This clone occurred once. V and J are TRBV29-1 and TRBJ1-2, with 8 nucleotides matching TRBD1. With 4 bases clipped from V and 6 bases from J, the junction kept 4 bases outside the gene matches. Germline CDR1 is SQVTM and CDR2 is ANQGSEA. The CDR3 has 12 amino acids. The chain's CDR3 is CSVGGDRNGYTF. In DNA, the CDR3 is TGCAGCGTTGGTGGGGACAGGAATGGCTACACCTTC.

The rearrangement joins TRBV7-9 to TRBJ1-4; tentative D call: TRBD1 (6 bases). Between the trimmed V and J ends, which lost 3 bases and 8 bases, there was a span of 13 bases. CDR1 and CDR2 from the germline V gene are SEHNR and FQNEAQ (reference sequence). The CDR3 consists of 14 residues. DNA of the CDR3: TGTGCCAGCAGCTTTGGACAGATAGGAGAAAAACTGTTTTTT. It is translated as CASSFGQIGEKLFF.

The chain combines TRBV4-2 with TRBJ2-1; 7 bases are shared with TRBD2. V lost 3 bases to trimming and J lost 2 bases; unmatched junction nucleotides: 10. The CDR3 is 17 amino acids. Germline assignment: CDR1 LGHNA and CDR2 YNFKEQ. The CDR3: CASSQGSLAGAYNEQFF. Written as DNA, the CDR3 is TGTGCCAGCAGCCAGGGAAGCTTGGCGGGAGCCTACAATGAGCAGTTCTTC.

The V gene is TRBV18, the J gene TRBJ1-2; D is undetermined. The CDR3 runs to 15 residues. Deletions cut 2 bases from V and 2 bases from J, with 12 bases between. The germline V gene has CDR1 KGHSH and CDR2 LQKENI. The CDR3 coding sequence is TGTGCCAGCTCACCAAGCCCGGGGTCGAACTATGGCTACACCTTC. Amino acid sequence: CASSPSPGSNYGYTF.